This TCR beta chain was retrieved from a study of shared clonotypes between healthy human individuals. Study overall: Aged between 18 and 49, the donors were a couple of women and three men.

Study-level findings and limits: Naive subsets generally exceeded memory subsets in estimated richness.

Remarks on this clone: Its antigen is undetermined.

Per the germline V gene, CDR1 is MDHEN and CDR2 is SYDVKM. Trimming removed 6 bases from V and 4 bases from J; junction bases left unmatched: 7. The CDR3 covers 14 residues. The test was conducted at deep level. Produced via immunoSEQ multiplex PCR; TCRdb's table is partial and in-frame only. The sample records a few hundred thousand clones, 97% being singletons. The chain joins TRBV28 to TRBJ1-2; 8 bases align to TRBD1. The origin of this receptor is a woman aged 30 to 39 in good health. The sequenced sample was naive CD4+ T cells sorted from blood. Subset meaning: CD45RA+ positively selected. The CDR3 region is CASSTPGGIYGYTF. The CDR3 nucleotides read TGTGCCAGCAGCACCCCAGGGGGCATCTATGGCTACACCTTC.